The sequence of this T cell receptor beta chain was determined in a study of Ad26.COV2.S vaccination and SARS-CoV-2 variants. Turning to the study itself: Dosing was one shot or two shots 56 days apart.

Whole-study results and caveats: Substantial breadth in spike-specific CD8+ and CD4+ T cell responses was reportedly seen after vaccination. Comparable non-spike TCR breadth was observed in vaccine and placebo recipients.

Treatment meaning: around 19 received Ad26.COV2.S at low or high dose, single or two shots; 5 received placebo; per-sample allocation not given. Specimen acquisition occurred on day 63 following the initial vaccine or placebo injection. In the vaccine, an Ad26 vector expressed the SARS-CoV-2 spike of the Wuhan strain. V lost 3 bases, J lost 1 base, and 12 bases lay in between. The CDR3 has 15 residues. Germline V gene sequence: CDR1 KGHSH, CDR2 LQKENI. Clones were sequenced by immunoSEQ multiplex PCR, and TCRdb holds only the in-frame ones, with some missing. The sample carries about 680,000 clones, around 89% recorded once. Concerning this clone: The antigen remains unidentified.

This chain connects TRBV18 to TRBJ1-1; D uncertain. The origin of this receptor is a person between 18 and 65 years old who received the Ad26.COV2.S COVID-19 vaccine or a placebo. The specimen comprised peripheral blood, sampled in a trial of Ad26.COV2.S vaccine versus placebo. The CDR3: CASSPPQGGNTEAFF. The CDR3 nucleotides read TGTGCCAGCTCACCTCCCCAAGGAGGGAACACTGAAGCTTTCTTT. The whole variable domain, remainder taken from reference TRBV18 and TRBJ1-1, is NAGVMQNPRHLVRRRGQEARLRCSPMKGHSHVYWYRQLPEEGLKFMVYLQKENIIDESGMPKERFSAEFPKEGPSILRIQQVVRGDSAAYFCASSPPQGGNTEAFFGQGTRLTVV.